This T cell receptor beta chain was observed in a study of pediatric ulcerative colitis. Study-wide results and limits: All ulcerative colitis patients, but no controls, carried a couple of rectal clonotypes.

Controls had colonoscopy for suspected IBD, with normal endoscopy and no IBD the following year. The repertoire was sequenced with immunoSEQ multiplex PCR; TCRdb's copy has only in-frame clones and lacks some. Among roughly 60,000 clones listed, 85% to 90% were seen once. Per germline, CDR1 MNHNY and CDR2 SVGAGI (reference sequence). The V end was cut by 7 bases, the J end by 1 base, with 7 bases between. The length of the CDR3 is 12 residues. A remark on this clone: The antigen is not known.

Sequencing input: blood. The chain recombines TRBV6-6 with TRBJ1-1; possibly TRBD1 for D (5 bases). This clonotype originated in a boy aged 5-17 years who was a control in a study of pediatric ulcerative colitis. The chain's CDR3 is CASTGENTEAFF. CDR3 bases: TGTGCCAGCACGGGGGAGAACACTGAAGCTTTCTTT.